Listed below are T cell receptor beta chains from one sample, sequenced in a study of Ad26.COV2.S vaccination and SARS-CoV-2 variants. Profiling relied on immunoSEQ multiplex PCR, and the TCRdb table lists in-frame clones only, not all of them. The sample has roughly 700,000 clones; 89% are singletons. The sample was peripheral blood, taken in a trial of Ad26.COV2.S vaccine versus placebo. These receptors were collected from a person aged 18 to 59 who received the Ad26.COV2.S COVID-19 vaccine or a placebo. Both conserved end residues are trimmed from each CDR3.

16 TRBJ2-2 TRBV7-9 ASSNKPGQGSSTGELF
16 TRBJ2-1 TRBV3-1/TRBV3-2 ASSSNSFLGNTYNEQF
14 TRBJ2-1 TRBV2 ASSEDLAGGQNEQF
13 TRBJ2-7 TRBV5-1 ASSFTSEAFYEQY
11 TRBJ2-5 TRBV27 ASSLAGVETQY
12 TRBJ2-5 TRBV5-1 ASSLDRAGETQY
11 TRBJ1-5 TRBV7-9 ASSPGGNQPQH
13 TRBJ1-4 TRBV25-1 ASSEGPGEVEKLF
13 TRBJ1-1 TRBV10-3 AIGPGTGARTEAF
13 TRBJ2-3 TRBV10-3 AISPSPPTGYTQY
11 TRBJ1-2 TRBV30 AWSVPGTYGYT
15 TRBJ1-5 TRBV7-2 ASSLGGTGDGNQPQH
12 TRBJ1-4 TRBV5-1 ASSLMSRQEKLF
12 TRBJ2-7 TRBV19 ATSPGTGSYEQY
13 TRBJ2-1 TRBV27 ASRLYRSNYNEQF
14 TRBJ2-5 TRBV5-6 ASSLFGQAGQETQY
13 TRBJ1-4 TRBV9 ASSAMGLSNEKLF
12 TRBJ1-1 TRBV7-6 ASSLAGQNTEAF
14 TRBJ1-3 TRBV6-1 ASSGRGGTLRNTIY
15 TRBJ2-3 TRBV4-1 ASSQDWTSGYTDTQY
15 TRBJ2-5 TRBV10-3 AISQGPSGRFTETQY
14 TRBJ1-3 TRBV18 ASSPPRDRDGNTIY
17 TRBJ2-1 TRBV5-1 ASSWTGTSGPSSYNEQF
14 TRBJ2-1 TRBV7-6 ASSLPRGSFDNEQF
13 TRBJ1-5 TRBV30 AWSVPGFSNQPQH
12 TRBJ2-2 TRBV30 AWSVQREAGELF
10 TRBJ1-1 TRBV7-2 ASSPFGYRAF
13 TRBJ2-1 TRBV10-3 AIKGGSGGPNEQF
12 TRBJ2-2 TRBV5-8 ASSLGVRTGELF
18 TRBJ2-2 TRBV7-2 ASSLAKIPTSGGYTGELF
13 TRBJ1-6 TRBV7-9 ASSLASGVNSPLH
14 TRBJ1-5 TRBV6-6 ASSSASGAPKQPQH
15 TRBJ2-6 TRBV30 AWSRGLGASGANVLT
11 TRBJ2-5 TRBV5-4 ASSRPPQETQY
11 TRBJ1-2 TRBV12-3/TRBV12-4 ASNTGGVRGYT
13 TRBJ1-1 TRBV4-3 ASSLGTGKNTEAF
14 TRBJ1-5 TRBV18 ASSISIGQGALAQH
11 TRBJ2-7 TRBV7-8 ASSLGGQYEQY
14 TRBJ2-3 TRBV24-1 ATSDWTRGSTDTQY
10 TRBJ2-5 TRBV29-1 SVAGVQETQY
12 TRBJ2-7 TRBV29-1 SVAGGQEIYEQY
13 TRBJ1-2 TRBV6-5 ASSYSSAGKDGYT
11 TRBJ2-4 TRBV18 ASSPLREDIQY
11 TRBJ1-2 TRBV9 ASSVAPGGGYT
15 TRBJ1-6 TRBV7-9 ASSLGGGTGGNSPLH
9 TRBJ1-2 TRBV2 ASSGKDGYT
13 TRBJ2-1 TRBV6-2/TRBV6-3 ASSPRGQGNDEQF
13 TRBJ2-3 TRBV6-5 ASSYRGLATDTQY
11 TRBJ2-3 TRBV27 ASSFQGADTQY